This T cell receptor (beta chain) was sequenced in a study of neoadjuvant anti-PD-1 for oral cavity cancer. The repertoire was sequenced with immunoSEQ multiplex PCR; TCRdb's copy has only in-frame clones and lacks some. The sample holds 75,000 to 100,000 clones, about four fifths seen once. CDR1 and CDR2 from the germline V gene are SGDLS and YYNGEE. This CDR3 has 15 amino acids. With V trimmed by 0 bases and J by 4 bases, 3 bases remained unmatched. The specimen was PBMCs, collected before nivolumab (anti-PD-1) treatment. The TCR originated in a person between 40 and 80 years old with oral cavity squamous cell carcinoma. V gene TRBV9 combines with J gene TRBJ2-5, with 10 bases identical to TRBD2. The CDR3 bases are TGTGCCAGCAGCGTAGTAGCGGGAGGTCGAGAGACCCAGTACTTC. Amino acid sequence: CASSVVAGGRETQYF.